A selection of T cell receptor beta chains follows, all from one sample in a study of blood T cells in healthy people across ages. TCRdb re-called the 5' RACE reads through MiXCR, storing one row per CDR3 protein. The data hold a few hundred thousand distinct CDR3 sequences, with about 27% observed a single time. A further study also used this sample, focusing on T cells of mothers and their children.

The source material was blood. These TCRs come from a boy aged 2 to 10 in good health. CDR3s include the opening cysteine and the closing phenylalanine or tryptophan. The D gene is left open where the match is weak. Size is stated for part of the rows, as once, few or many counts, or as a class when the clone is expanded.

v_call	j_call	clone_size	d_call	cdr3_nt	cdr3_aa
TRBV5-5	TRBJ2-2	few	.	TGTGCCAGCAGCTGGGACGGGATCACCGGGGAGCTGTTTTTT	CASSWDGITGELFF
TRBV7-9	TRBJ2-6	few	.	TGTGCCAGCAGCTTAAGTGTAGCAGGACCGGTCTCTGGGGCCAACGTCCTGACTTTC	CASSLSVAGPVSGANVLTF
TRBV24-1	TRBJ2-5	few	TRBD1	TGTGCCACCAGTGATCTAGGACGACAGGGGCTACGTCGGGCCCAAGAGACCCAGTACTTC	CATSDLGRQGLRRAQETQYF
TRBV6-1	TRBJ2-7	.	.	TGTGCCAGCAGTGAAGCAAGCAGCAGCTCCTACGAGCAGTACTTC	CASSEASSSSYEQYF
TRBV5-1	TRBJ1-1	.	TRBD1	TGCGCCAGCAGCGGCAGGGGGCCCGACACTGAAACTTTCTTT	CASSGRGPDTETFF
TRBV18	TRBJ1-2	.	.	TGTGCCAGCTCACCATATACGGGCCACTATGGCTACACCTTC	CASSPYTGHYGYTF
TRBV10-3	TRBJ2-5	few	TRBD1	TGTGCCATCAGTGAGTCATCGACTTGGGACAGGTGGATCAGTAGAACGGGGCAGTACTTC	CAISESSTWDRWISRTGQYF
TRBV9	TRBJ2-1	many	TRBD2	TGTGCCAGCAGCGCCCGTCTAGCGGGAGGGTACAATGAGCAGTTCTTC	CASSARLAGGYNEQFF
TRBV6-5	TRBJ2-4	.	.	TGTGCCAGCAGTTATGGACACCCTGCCAAAAACATTCAGTACTTC	CASSYGHPAKNIQYF
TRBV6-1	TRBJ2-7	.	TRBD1	TGTGCCAGCAGCGCTACGGGACAGATAAGCTCCTACGAGCAGTACTTC	CASSATGQISSYEQYF
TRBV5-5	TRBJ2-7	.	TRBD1	TGTGCCAGCAGCTTGGAGGGGACAGGAACGGCCGAGCAGTACTTC	CASSLEGTGTAEQYF
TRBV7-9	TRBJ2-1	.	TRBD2	TGTGCCAGCAGCGAGACTAGCGGGGGGGACAATGAGCAGTTCTTC	CASSETSGGDNEQFF
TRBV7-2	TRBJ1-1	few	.	TGTGCCAGCAGCCCCCCGCGGCAGGGTAGGACTGAAGCTTTCTTT	CASSPPRQGRTEAFF
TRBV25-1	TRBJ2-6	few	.	TGTGCCAGCAGTCCGAAACCAGGGCACGGGGCCAACGTCCTGACTTTC	CASSPKPGHGANVLTF
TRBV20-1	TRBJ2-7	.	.	TGCAGTGCTACTGGGGAAACCTACGAGCAGTACTTC	CSATGETYEQYF
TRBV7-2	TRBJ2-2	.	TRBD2	TGTGCCAGCAGCTTCCGCCGACTAGCGGAGGCCCTCCTAGGCACCGGGGAGCTGTTTTTT	CASSFRRLAEALLGTGELFF
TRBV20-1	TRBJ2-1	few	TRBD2	TGCAGTGCAACGCCGGGGGGGCGTTTCAATGAGCAGTTCTTC	CSATPGGRFNEQFF
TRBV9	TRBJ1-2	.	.	TGTGCCAGCAGCGCCCTCACAGCTGACTATGGCTACACCTTC	CASSALTADYGYTF
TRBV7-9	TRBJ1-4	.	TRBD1	TGTGCCAGCAGCCCCGGACAGGGGAGCACTAATGAAAAACTGTTTTTT	CASSPGQGSTNEKLFF
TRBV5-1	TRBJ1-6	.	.	TGCGCCAGCAGCGACGACACAGGGAGTACTTCACCCCTCCACTTT	CASSDDTGSTSPLHF
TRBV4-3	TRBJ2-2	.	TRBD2	TGCGCCAGCAGCCAAGTCGCACTAGCGGGAGCTAACACCGGGGAGCTGTTTTTT	CASSQVALAGANTGELFF
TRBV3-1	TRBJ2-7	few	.	TGTGCCAGCAGCCAAGATGACGAGGCAGCCTCAGGCGAGCAGTACTTC	CASSQDDEAASGEQYF